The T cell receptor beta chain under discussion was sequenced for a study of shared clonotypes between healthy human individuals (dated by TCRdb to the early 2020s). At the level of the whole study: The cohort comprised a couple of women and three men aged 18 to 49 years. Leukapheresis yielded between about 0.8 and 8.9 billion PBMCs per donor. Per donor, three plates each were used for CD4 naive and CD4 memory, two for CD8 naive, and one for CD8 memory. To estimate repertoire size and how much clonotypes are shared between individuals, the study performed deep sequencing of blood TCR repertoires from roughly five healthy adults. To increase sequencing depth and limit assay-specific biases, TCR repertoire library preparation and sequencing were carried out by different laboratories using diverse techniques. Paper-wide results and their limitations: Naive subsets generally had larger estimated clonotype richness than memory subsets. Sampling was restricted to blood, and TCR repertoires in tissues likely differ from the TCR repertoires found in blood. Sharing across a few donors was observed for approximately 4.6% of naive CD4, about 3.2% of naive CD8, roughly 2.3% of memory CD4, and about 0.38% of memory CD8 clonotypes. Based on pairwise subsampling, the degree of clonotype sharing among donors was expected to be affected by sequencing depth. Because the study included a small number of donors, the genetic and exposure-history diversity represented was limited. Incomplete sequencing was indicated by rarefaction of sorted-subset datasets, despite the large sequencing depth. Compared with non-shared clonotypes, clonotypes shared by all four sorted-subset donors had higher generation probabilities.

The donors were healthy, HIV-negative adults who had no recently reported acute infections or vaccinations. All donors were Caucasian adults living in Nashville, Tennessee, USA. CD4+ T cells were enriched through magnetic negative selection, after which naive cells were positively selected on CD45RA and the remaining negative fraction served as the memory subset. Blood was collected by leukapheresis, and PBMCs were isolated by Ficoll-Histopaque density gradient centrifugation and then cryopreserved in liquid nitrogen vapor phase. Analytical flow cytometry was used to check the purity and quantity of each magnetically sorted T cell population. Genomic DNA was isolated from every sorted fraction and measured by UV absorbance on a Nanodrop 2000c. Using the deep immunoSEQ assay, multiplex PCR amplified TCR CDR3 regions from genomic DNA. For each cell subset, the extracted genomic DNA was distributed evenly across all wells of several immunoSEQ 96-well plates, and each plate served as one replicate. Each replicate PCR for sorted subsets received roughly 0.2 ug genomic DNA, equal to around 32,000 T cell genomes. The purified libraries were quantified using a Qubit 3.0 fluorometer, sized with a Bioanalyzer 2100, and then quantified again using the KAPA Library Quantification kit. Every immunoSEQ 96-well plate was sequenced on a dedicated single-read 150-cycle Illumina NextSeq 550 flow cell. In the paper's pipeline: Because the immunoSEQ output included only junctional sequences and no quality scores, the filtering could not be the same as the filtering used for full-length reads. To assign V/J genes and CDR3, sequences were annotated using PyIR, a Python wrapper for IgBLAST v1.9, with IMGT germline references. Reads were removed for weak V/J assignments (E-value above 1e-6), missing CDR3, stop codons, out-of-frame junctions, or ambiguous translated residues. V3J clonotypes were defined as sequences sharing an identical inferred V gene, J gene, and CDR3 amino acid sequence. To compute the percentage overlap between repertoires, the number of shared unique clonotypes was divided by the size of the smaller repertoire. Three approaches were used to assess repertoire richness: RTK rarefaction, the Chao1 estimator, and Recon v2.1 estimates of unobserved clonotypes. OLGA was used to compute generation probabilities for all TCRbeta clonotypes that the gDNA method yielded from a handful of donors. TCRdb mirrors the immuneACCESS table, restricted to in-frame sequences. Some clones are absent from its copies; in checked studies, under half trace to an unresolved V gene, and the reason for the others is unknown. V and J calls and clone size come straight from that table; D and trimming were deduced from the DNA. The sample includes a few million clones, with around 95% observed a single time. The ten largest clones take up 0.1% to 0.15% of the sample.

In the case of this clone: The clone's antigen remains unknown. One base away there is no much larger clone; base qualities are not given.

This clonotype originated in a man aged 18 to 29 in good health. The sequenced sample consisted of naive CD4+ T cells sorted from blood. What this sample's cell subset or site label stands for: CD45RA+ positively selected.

The DNA sequence reads TGTGCCTCCTTCCCGGCCACACATTCGAACACCGGGGAGCTGTTTTTT. Protein translation: CASFPATHSNTGELFF. The V and J segments used are TRBV19 and TRBJ2-2; a confident D gene designation cannot be given. CDR1 LNHDA and CDR2 SQIVND were looked up in the germline V gene (reference sequence). Reading from cysteine to phenylalanine, the CDR3 counts 16 amino acids. Left in the record is the CDR3 DNA by itself, 48 bases read in frame from the first base. V gives up 11 bases and J gives up 0 bases, and the segment between their germline ends measures 19 bases.